This T cell receptor beta chain was identified during a study of blood T cell repertoires in COVID-19. Germline V CDR1 and CDR2: ENHRY, SYGVKD. CDR3 size: 13 residues. Trimming cost V 5 bases and J 3 bases; bases outside gene matches: 3. The protocol was immunoSEQ multiplex PCR, while the TCRdb copy is restricted to in-frame clones and leaves out a portion. The sample yields about 47,000 clones, roughly 80% seen once. The chain combines TRBV10-3 with TRBJ2-7; TRBD1 matches 8 bases. The sequencing input was peripheral blood. The TCR was taken from a human donor with acute or convalescent COVID-19. The donor label of this sample is uncertain. The CDR3: CAISSTGDYEQYF. CDR3 bases: TGTGCCATCAGTTCGACAGGGGACTACGAGCAGTACTTC.